This T cell receptor (beta chain) derives from a study of cytomegalovirus exposure and HLA in healthy donors. Points from the study as a whole: Most TCR sequences showed up rarely, but some public TCRs showed up in many donors. Reported performance of the classifier showed diagnosis of cytomegalovirus status with high specificity and sensitivity.

Researchers ran the PCR with 60 Vbeta and 13 Jbeta primers. Generated by immunoSEQ multiplex PCR, the TCRdb table keeps only in-frame clones and is missing some. Of 150,000 to 200,000 clones listed, more than 65% are singletons. A note on this clone: What it binds is unknown.

The sample was PBMCs. This sequence originates from a girl aged 2 to 9 in good health and CMV-seropositive.

The CDR3 bases are TGCGCCAGCACCCACCGGGGGTCCGAGCAGTACTTC. It translates to CASTHRGSEQYF. The chain uses TRBV10-2 and TRBJ2-7; D possibly corresponds to TRBD2 (6 bases). Germline loops: CDR1 WSHSY, CDR2 SAAADI. V was cut by 7 bases and J by 6 bases, with 13 bases left in between. This CDR3 comprises 12 residues.